The present T cell receptor beta chain was sequenced within a study of blood T cell repertoires in COVID-19. In the source study's methods: Reference gene primers were amplified, and this amplification served to estimate nucleated cell counts. TCRdb's copy holds only in-frame clones and misses some; the assay was immunoSEQ multiplex PCR. V, J and clone size are taken as reported in that table, and D and trimming were inferred from the DNA itself. This table holds about 52,000 clones, 75% to 90% found once. V was pared by 1 base and J by 0 bases, with 10 bases between. CDR1 and CDR2 (germline): SGHRS, YFSETQ. This CDR3 is 15 amino acids long.

The chain couples TRBV5-1 to TRBJ2-5, with a weak D call TRBD1 (6 bases). The source of this sequence is a human donor in a cohort sampled during active COVID-19. Sequencing input: peripheral blood. The DNA of the CDR3 is TGCGCCAGCAGCTTGCAGGGGCTCGACCAAGAGACCCAGTACTTC. It codes for CASSLQGLDQETQYF.